Shown below are 23 T cell receptor beta chains from a single sample sequenced in a study of blood T cell repertoires in COVID-19. Some clones are missing from TCRdb's copy, which holds only in-frame ones; the method was immunoSEQ multiplex PCR. The data contain more than 110,000 clones, less than 85% of them singletons. The material sequenced was PBMCs or T cells enriched from blood (not recorded which). The receptors shown here come from a young woman who had been exposed to COVID-19.

The chain employs TRBV7-8 and TRBJ2-7; D is unclear. The CDR3 spans 13 residues. Trimming took 2 bases from V and 3 from J, leaving 8 bases between them. Germline-derived CDR1 and CDR2 are SGHVS and FQNEAQ. CDR3 region: CASSLFRNYEQYF. CDR3 sequence (DNA): TGTGCCAGCAGCTTATTCCGTAACTACGAGCAGTACTTC.

The chain carries TRBV5-1 and TRBJ2-7; possible D gene TRBD1, 5 bases. This CDR3 region has 13 residues. The V gene lost 0 bases and the J gene lost 7 bases, with 11 bases spanning the gap. Germline V gene sequence: CDR1 SGHRS, CDR2 YFSETQ. CDR3 sequence reads: CASSLGQGLEQYF. For the CDR3, the DNA is TGCGCCAGCAGCTTGGGGCAGGGTCTGGAGCAGTACTTC.

This chain joins TRBV25-1 and TRBJ2-1, with D possibly being TRBD2 (6 bases). The V and J ends lost 6 bases and 0 bases respectively, with 9 bases between them. The CDR3 is 14 amino acids. The germline V gene has CDR1 MGHDK and CDR2 SYGVNS. This chain's CDR3 is CASRGLSSYNEQFF. The CDR3 bases are TGTGCCAGCAGGGGACTTAGCTCCTACAATGAGCAGTTCTTC.

This sequence joins TRBV5-1 and TRBJ2-1, with TRBD1 matching over 7 bases. Losses at the gene ends were 9 bases for V and 7 bases for J; bases not matched to a gene: 4. Germline V gene data show CDR1 as SGHRS and CDR2 as YFSETQ. The CDR3 contains 11 residues. The CDR3: CAITQGNEQFF. The DNA of the CDR3 is TGCGCCATTACACAGGGGAATGAGCAGTTCTTC. The variable domain in full, completed from reference TRBV5-1 and TRBJ2-1, reads KAGVTQTPRYLIKTRGQQVTLSCSPISGHRSVSWYQQTPGQGLQFLFEYFSETQRNKGNFPGRFSGRQFSNSRSEMNVSTLELGDSALYLCAITQGNEQFFGPGTRLTVL.

V gene TRBV3-1 (or the pseudogene TRBV3-2) combines with J gene TRBJ2-1, with 7 bases fitting TRBD2. CDR1 and CDR2 (germline): LGHDT, YNNKEL (reference sequence). The V gene end was trimmed by 1 base and the J gene end by 0 bases; junction bases not matched to a gene: 3. This CDR3 contains 16 residues. The CDR3 DNA reads TGTGCCAGCAGCCAAGCTAGCGGAAGCTCCTACAATGAGCAGTTCTTC. It encodes CASSQASGSSYNEQFF.

The J gene is TRBJ2-5, the V gene TRBV3-1 (or the pseudogene TRBV3-2); weak D call: TRBD1 (6 bases). The CDR3 is 15 residues long. The germline V and J ends were trimmed by 3 bases and 5 bases, with 16 bases remaining between them. Germline values: CDR1 LGHDT, CDR2 YNNKEL (reference sequence). The CDR3 nucleotides are TGTGCCAGCAGCCAGGGGGCTAACAGTTGGGAGACCCAGTACTTC. Its translation: CASSQGANSWETQYF.

The chain carries TRBV25-1 and TRBJ1-5; 9 bases align to TRBD1. The germline CDR1 and CDR2 sequences are MGHDK and SYGVNS. With V trimmed by 3 bases and J by 7 bases, 4 bases remained unmatched. This CDR3 is 14 amino acids long. In nucleotides, the CDR3 is TGTGCCAGCAGTGATGGACAGGGGAAACAGCCCCAGCATTTT. Its translation is CASSDGQGKQPQHF.

V and J are TRBV28 and TRBJ1-2; D unclear. CDR3 length equals 12 residues. Germline CDR1 MDHEN, CDR2 SYDVKM. Trimming cost V 9 bases and J 11 bases, with 19 bases left between them. This chain's CDR3 is CASISTAWRYTF. CDR3 nucleotides: TGTGCCAGTATAAGTACTGCCTGGCGGTACACCTTC.

J is TRBJ1-1 and V is TRBV21-1. TRBV21-1 is tagged as a pseudogene. This CDR3 has 15 residues. The DNA for the CDR3 is TGTGCCAGCAGCAAAAAACGTCTAGCAGACACTGAAGCTTTCTTT. The encoded protein is CASSKKRLADTEAFF.

This clone was picked up a small number of times. The rearrangement uses TRBV4-2 and TRBJ1-3, with a weak D call TRBD1 (6 bases). The CDR3 runs to 18 residues. Germline lookup yields CDR1 LGHNA and CDR2 YNFKEQ. Trimming left V 0 bases short and J 2 bases short, with 17 bases between. The CDR3 loop reads CASSQDFQGHLAGNTIYF. Here the CDR3 DNA reads TGTGCCAGCAGCCAAGATTTCCAGGGACATTTAGCTGGAAACACCATATATTTT.

V usage is TRBV3-1 (or the pseudogene TRBV3-2) and J usage is TRBJ2-3, with D perhaps matching TRBD2 (6 bases). The germline gives CDR1 LGHDT, CDR2 YNNKEL (reference sequence). The CDR3 totals 14 residues. V was clipped by 0 bases and J by 4 bases, with 8 bases between them. The CDR3: CASSQEGGADTQYF. The CDR3 DNA reads TGTGCCAGCAGCCAAGAGGGAGGCGCAGATACGCAGTATTTT.

CDR3 DNA: TGTGCCAGCAGGCCCTGGTTGCGGGACGGATCTAGTGGCTACACCTTC. It yields the protein CASRPWLRDGSSGYTF. The rearrangement uses TRBV7-9 and TRBJ1-2, with D possibly TRBD1 on 5 matching bases. Between the trimmed V and J ends, which lost 6 bases and 7 bases, there was a span of 24 bases. The CDR3 runs 16 residues. From germline, CDR1 is SEHNR and CDR2 FQNEAQ (reference sequence).

This clone was detected only a few times. The V and J genes are TRBV9 and TRBJ1-2, with D tentatively TRBD1 (6 bases). V dropped 9 bases and J dropped 4 bases, with 10 bases sitting between them. The CDR3 extends over 11 amino acids. Per germline, CDR1 SGDLS and CDR2 YYNGEE. The CDR3 DNA reads TGTGCCACCGGGGGGCCCTATGGCTACACCTTC. Encoded protein: CATGGPYGYTF.

The chain is built from TRBV21-1 and TRBJ2-5; the table assigns TRBD2, which was not confirmed against the DNA. TRBV21-1 is a pseudogene segment. The length of the CDR3 is 17 residues. CDR3 loop: CASSKEDARVLKETQYF. Here the CDR3 DNA reads TGTGCCAGCAGCAAAGAAGATGCGCGGGTGCTCAAAGAGACCCAGTACTTC.

This clone was found once. This rearrangement joins TRBV11-2 to TRBJ2-3; a weak D match, TRBD1 (6 bases). Germline V CDR1 and CDR2: SGHAT, FQNNGV. CDR3 size: 17 residues. Deletions cut 5 bases from V and 4 bases from J, with 22 bases between. CDR3 region: CASSVTPDRRWPDTQYF. CDR3 in DNA: TGTGCCAGCAGCGTCACCCCCGACAGGCGGTGGCCAGATACGCAGTATTTT.

The V and J genes are TRBV4-2 and TRBJ1-4; maybe TRBD1 (6 bases). This CDR3 spans 15 amino acids. Trimming stripped 0 bases from V and 4 bases from J, with 9 bases between. The germline gives CDR1 LGHNA, CDR2 YNFKEQ. The CDR3 DNA reads TGTGCCAGCAGCCAAGATAGACAGGTTAATGAAAAACTGTTTTTT. It yields the protein CASSQDRQVNEKLFF.

The chain uses TRBV9 and TRBJ2-1; D not resolved. CDR1 is SGDLS, CDR2 YYNGEE, per germline. The V end was cut by 0 bases, the J end by 0 bases, with 7 bases between. This CDR3 is 15 amino acids long. This chain's CDR3 is CASSVGRSSYNEQFF. In nucleotides, the CDR3 is TGTGCCAGCAGCGTAGGTAGGAGCTCCTACAATGAGCAGTTCTTC.

J is TRBJ2-5 and V is TRBV6-4, with 7 bases matching TRBD1. The CDR3 is 13 residues long. V gave up 2 bases and J gave up 9 bases; unmatched junction bases: 6. The V gene's germline CDR1 is MRHNA and CDR2 SNTAGT. The CDR3 loop reads CASSDRAGGAQYF. The CDR3 nucleotides read TGTGCCAGCAGTGACCGGGCAGGGGGAGCCCAGTACTTC.

This chain links TRBV10-3 with TRBJ2-1; 9 bases agree with TRBD2. This CDR3 has 19 amino acids. The germline gives CDR1 ENHRY, CDR2 SYGVKD. With 7 bases clipped from V and 7 bases from J, the junction kept 23 bases outside the gene matches. The CDR3, as DNA: TGTGCCATCACTCCAGGACTAGCGATGGGGGAGTCTGGCGCAAATGAGCAGTTCTTC. Translated, it gives CAITPGLAMGESGANEQFF.

The chain couples TRBV7-9 to TRBJ2-1, with D perhaps matching TRBD1 (5 bases). CDR1 is SEHNR and CDR2 is FQNEAQ in the germline V gene (reference sequence). There are 14 residues in the CDR3. The V end lost 1 base, the J end lost 8 bases, and 12 bases lay between the germline ends. For the CDR3, the DNA is TGTGCCAGCAGCTTAGATCCAGGGTTACATGAGCAGTTCTTC. It encodes CASSLDPGLHEQFF.

This rearrangement joins TRBV7-6 to TRBJ2-5, with TRBD2 matching 9 bases. The CDR3 is 15 amino acids. Unmatched junction bases numbered 6, after V lost 5 bases and J lost 2 bases. Per germline, CDR1 SGHVS and CDR2 FNYEAQ. The CDR3 sequence is CASSTLAGIQETQYF. CDR3 bases: TGTGCCAGCAGCACACTAGCGGGTATTCAAGAGACCCAGTACTTC.

The CDR3 nucleotides read TGTGCCAGCAGTTTATTTAGGGGAGGCACTGAAGCTTTCTTT. Its protein product is CASSLFRGGTEAFF. The chain employs TRBV27 and TRBJ1-1; the D gene is possibly TRBD1 (5 bases). The V and J ends lost 1 base and 4 bases respectively, with 10 bases between them. The CDR3 consists of 14 residues. CDR1 and CDR2 (germline): MNHEY, SMNVEV (reference sequence).

This rearrangement joins TRBV27 to TRBJ1-3; D remains unclear. This CDR3 spans 16 amino acids. The V gene's germline CDR1 is MNHEY and CDR2 SMNVEV (reference sequence). V dropped 5 bases and J dropped 0 bases, with 14 bases sitting between them. The CDR3 coding sequence is TGTGCCAGCAGTCTGACTGGTCTTAACTCTGGAAACACCATATATTTT. This encodes CASSLTGLNSGNTIYF.